This TCR beta chain appears in the sequencing data of a study of blood T cell repertoires in COVID-19. Study details: The samples span acute and convalescent COVID-19 from the United States, Italy and Spain.

Per germline, CDR1 MNHEY and CDR2 SVGEGT. V was pared by 0 bases and J by 7 bases, with 7 bases of the junction left unmatched. The CDR3 length is 16 residues. Methods used by the authors: Amplified reference gene primers provided the basis for estimating nucleated cell counts. The method was immunoSEQ multiplex PCR; TCRdb's version includes in-frame clones alone and lacks a portion of them. V, J and clone size reflect that table, while D and trimming were determined from the DNA. The repertoire consists of 150,000 to 200,000 clones, with around 90% occurring once and the leading ten covering over 2%.

The sample comprised peripheral blood. The receptor comes from a woman older than 75 with COVID-19, enrolled during active disease. The rearrangement uses TRBV6-2 or TRBV6-3 and TRBJ2-2, with 8 nucleotides matching TRBD1. In nucleotides, the CDR3 is TGTGCCAGCAGTTACTCCGGCAGGGGGCTCGGCGGGGAGCTGTTTTTT. It encodes CASSYSGRGLGGELFF.